This T cell receptor (beta chain) was obtained from a study of blood T cell repertoires in COVID-19. Allocation to cohorts depended on clinical history reported by the participants. This clone was counted a single time. Original processing notes: Amplified reference gene primers provided the basis for estimating nucleated cell counts. Clones were sequenced by immunoSEQ multiplex PCR, and TCRdb holds only the in-frame ones, with some missing. V, J and clone size are taken as reported in that table, and D and trimming were inferred from the DNA itself. The sample shows about 200,000 clones, 65% to 90% of them seen only once. J was trimmed by 5 bases and V by 6 bases; bases with no gene match: 5. CDR3 length: 13 residues. Germline values: CDR1 SQVTM, CDR2 ANQGSEA.

This sequence was found in a woman in her fifties or sixties with acute COVID-19. The chain has TRBV29-1 and TRBJ1-5, with 9 positions matching TRBD1. Specimen: PBMCs or T cells enriched from blood (not recorded which). CDR3 sequence: CSVRTGVDQPQHF. The DNA for the CDR3 is TGCAGCGTACGGACAGGGGTGGATCAGCCCCAGCATTTT.